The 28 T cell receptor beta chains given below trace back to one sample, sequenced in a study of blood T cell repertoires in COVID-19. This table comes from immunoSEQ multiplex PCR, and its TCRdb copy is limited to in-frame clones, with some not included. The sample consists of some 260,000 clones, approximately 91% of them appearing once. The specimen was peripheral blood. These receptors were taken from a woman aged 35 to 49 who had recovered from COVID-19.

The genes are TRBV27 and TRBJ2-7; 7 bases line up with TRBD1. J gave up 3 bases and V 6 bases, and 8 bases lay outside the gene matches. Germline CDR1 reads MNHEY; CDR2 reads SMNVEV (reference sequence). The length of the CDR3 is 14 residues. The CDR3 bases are TGTGCCAGCAGCTTTAGACAGGGCCGCTACGAGCAGTACTTC. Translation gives CASSFRQGRYEQYF.

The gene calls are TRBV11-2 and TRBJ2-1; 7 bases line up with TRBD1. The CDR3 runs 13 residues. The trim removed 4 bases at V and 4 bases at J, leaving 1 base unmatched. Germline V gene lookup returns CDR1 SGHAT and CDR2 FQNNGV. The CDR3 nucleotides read TGTGCCAGCAGCTGGGACAGTTACAATGAGCAGTTCTTC. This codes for CASSWDSYNEQFF.

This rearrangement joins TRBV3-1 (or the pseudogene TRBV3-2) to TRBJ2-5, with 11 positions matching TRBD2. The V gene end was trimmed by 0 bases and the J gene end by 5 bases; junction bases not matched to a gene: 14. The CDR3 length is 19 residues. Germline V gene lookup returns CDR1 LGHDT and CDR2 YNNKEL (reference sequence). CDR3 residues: CASSQEGGLAGGPRETQYF. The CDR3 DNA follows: TGTGCCAGCAGCCAAGAAGGAGGATTAGCGGGAGGGCCCCGGGAGACCCAGTACTTC.

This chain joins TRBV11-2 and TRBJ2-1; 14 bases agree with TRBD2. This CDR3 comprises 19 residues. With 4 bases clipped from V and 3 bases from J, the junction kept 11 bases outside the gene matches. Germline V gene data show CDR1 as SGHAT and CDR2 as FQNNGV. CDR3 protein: CASSWTGTSGSPSYNEQFF. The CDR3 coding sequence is TGTGCCAGCAGCTGGACCGGGACTAGCGGGAGTCCAAGCTACAATGAGCAGTTCTTC.

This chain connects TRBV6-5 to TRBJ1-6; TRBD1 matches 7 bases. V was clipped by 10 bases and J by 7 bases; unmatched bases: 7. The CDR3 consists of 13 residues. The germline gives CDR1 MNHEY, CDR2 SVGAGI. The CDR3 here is CATSGTANSPLHF. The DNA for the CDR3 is TGTGCCACCTCCGGGACAGCAAATTCACCCCTCCACTTT.

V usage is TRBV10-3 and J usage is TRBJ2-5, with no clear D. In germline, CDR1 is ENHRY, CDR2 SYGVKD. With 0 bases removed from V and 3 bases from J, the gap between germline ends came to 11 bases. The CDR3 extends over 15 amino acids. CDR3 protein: CAISESTHNKETQYF. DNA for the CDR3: TGTGCCATCAGTGAGTCGACACATAACAAAGAGACCCAGTACTTC.

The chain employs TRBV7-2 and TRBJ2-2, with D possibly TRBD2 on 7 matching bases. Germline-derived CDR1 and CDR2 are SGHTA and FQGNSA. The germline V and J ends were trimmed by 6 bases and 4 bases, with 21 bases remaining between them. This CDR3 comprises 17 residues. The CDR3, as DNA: TGTGCCAGCAGTTCCACCGGAGGGGGGGCGGGCACCGGGGAGCTGTTTTTT. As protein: CASSSTGGGAGTGELFF.

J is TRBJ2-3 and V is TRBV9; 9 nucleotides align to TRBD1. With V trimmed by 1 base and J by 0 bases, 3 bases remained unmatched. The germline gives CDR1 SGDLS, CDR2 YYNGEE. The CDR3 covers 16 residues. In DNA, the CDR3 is TGTGCCAGCAGCGTAACAGGGGGCTCTAGCACAGATACGCAGTATTTT. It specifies CASSVTGGSSTDTQYF. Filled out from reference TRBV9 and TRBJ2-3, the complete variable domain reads DSGVTQTPKHLITATGQRVTLRCSPRSGDLSVYWYQQSLDQGLQFLIQYYNGEERAKGNILERFSAQQFPDLHSELNLSSLELGDSALYFCASSVTGGSSTDTQYFGPGTRLTVL.

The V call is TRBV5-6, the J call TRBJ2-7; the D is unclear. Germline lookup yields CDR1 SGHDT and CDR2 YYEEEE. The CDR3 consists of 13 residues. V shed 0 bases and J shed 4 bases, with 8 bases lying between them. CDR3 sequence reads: CASSLGDTYEQYF. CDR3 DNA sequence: TGTGCCAGCAGCTTGGGTGACACGTACGAGCAGTACTTC.

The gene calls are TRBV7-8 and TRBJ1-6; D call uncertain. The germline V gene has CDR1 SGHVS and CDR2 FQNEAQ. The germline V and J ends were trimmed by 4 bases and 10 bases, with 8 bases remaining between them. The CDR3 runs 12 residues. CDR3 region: CASSSPGSPLHF. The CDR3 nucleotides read TGTGCCAGCAGCTCACCAGGCTCACCCCTCCACTTT.

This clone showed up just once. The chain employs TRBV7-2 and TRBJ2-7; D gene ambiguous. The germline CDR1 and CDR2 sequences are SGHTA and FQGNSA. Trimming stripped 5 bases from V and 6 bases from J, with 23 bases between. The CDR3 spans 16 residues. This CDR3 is CASSPALAPTSFEQYF. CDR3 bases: TGTGCCAGCAGCCCCGCATTGGCCCCAACCTCTTTCGAGCAGTACTTC.

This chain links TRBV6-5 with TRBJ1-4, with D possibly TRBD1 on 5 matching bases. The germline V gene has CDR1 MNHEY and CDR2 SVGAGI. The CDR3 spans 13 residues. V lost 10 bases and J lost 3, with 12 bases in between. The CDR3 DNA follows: TGTGCCACGTTTAAGGGGCCTAATGAAAAACTGTTTTTT. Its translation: CATFKGPNEKLFF.

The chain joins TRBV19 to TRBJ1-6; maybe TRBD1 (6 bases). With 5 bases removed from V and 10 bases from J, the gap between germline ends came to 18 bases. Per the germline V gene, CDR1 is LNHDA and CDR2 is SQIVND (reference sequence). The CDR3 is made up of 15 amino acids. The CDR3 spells CASSLAGPRGSPLHF. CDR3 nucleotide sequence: TGTGCCAGTAGTTTAGCCGGGCCTAGGGGGTCACCCCTCCACTTT.

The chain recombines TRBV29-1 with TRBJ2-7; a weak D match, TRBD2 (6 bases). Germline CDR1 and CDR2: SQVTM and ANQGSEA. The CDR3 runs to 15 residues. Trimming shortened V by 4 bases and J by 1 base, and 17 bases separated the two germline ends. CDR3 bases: TGCAGCGTTGGTGTTTCGGGGGTAAGGTCCTACGAGCAGTACTTC. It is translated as CSVGVSGVRSYEQYF.

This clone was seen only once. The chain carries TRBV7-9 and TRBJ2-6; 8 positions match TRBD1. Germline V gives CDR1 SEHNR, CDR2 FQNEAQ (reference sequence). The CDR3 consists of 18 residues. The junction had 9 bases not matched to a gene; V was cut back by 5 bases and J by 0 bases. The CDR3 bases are TGTGCCAGCAGCGCGGCCGACAGGGGCCTCTCTGGGGCCAACGTCCTGACTTTC. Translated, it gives CASSAADRGLSGANVLTF. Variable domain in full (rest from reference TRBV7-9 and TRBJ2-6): DTGVSQNPRHKITKRGQNVTFRCDPISEHNRLYWYRQTLGQGPEFLTYFQNEAQLEKSRLLSDRFSAERPKGSFSTLEIQRTEQGDSAMYLCASSAADRGLSGANVLTFGAGSRLTVL.

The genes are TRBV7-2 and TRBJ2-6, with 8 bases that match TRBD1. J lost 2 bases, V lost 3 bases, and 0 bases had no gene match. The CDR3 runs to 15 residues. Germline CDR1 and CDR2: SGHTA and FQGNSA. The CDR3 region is CASSLDRAGANVLTF. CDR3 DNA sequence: TGTGCCAGCAGCTTGGACAGGGCTGGGGCCAACGTCCTGACTTTC.

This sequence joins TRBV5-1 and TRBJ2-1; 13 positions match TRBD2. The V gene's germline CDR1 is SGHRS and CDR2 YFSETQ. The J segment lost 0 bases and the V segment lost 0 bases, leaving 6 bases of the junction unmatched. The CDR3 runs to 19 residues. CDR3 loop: CASSLVGTSGVRSYNEQFF. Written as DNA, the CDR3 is TGCGCCAGCAGCTTGGTCGGGACTAGCGGGGTTCGCTCCTACAATGAGCAGTTCTTC.

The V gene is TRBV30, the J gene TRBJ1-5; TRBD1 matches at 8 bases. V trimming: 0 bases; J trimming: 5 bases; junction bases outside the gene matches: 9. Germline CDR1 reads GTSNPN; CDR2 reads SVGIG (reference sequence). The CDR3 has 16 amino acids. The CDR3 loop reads CAWSVRTGRGYQPQHF. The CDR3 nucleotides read TGTGCCTGGAGTGTACGGACAGGGAGAGGGTATCAGCCCCAGCATTTT.

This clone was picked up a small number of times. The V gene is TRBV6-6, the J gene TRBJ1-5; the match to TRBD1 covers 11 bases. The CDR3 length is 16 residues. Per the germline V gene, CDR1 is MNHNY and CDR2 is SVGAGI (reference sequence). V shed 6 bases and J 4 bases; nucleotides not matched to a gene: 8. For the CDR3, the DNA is TGTGCCAGCAGGACCGGGACAGGGGGAAGAAATCAGCCCCAGCATTTT. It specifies CASRTGTGGRNQPQHF.

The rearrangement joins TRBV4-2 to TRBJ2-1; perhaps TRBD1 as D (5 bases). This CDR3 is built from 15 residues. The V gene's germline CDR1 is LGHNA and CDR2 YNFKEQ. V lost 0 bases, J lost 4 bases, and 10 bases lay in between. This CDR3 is CASSQDREFYNEQFF. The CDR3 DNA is TGTGCCAGCAGCCAAGACAGGGAATTTTACAATGAGCAGTTCTTC.

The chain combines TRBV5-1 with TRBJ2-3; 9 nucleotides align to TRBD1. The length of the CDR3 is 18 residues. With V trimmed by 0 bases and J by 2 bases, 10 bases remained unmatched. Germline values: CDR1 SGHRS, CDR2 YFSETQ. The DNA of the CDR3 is TGCGCCAGCAGCTTGGCCACGACAGGGGGGCGTACCACAGATACGCAGTATTTT. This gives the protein CASSLATTGGRTTDTQYF.

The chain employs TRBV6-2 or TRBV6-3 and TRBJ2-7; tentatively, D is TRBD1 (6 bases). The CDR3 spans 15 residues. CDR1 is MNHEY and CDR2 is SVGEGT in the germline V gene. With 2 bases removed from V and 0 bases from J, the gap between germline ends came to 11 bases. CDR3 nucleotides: TGTGCCAGCAGTTACGACAGGCTGAGCTCCTACGAGCAGTACTTC. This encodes CASSYDRLSSYEQYF.

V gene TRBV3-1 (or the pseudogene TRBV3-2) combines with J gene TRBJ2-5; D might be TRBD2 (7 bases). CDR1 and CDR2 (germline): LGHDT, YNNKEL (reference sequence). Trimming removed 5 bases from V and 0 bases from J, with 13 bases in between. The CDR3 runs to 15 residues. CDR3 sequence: CASSDRGAYQETQYF. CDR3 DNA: TGTGCCAGCAGCGATCGGGGGGCGTACCAAGAGACCCAGTACTTC.

The CDR3 loop reads CASSQVRGQLTDTQYF. In DNA form, the CDR3 reads TGTGCCAGCAGCCAAGTTAGGGGACAGCTCACAGATACGCAGTATTTT. The genes are TRBV3-1 (or the pseudogene TRBV3-2) and TRBJ2-3; TRBD1 aligns across 7 bases. CDR1 is LGHDT, CDR2 YNNKEL, per germline (reference sequence). The length of the CDR3 is 16 residues. Unmatched junction bases numbered 6, after V lost 1 base and J lost 2 bases.

Here the CDR3 DNA reads TGCGCCAGCAGCCAAGATTCAGGGGGCGACACGCAGTATTTT. This codes for CASSQDSGGDTQYF. The J gene is TRBJ2-3, the V gene TRBV4-3; TRBD1 aligns across 8 bases. V shed 0 bases, J shed 9 bases, and the junction held 5 bases outside the gene matches. CDR1 and CDR2 from the germline V gene are LGHNA and YSLEER. This CDR3 is built from 14 residues.

The CDR3: CASSSWRDTQYF. The CDR3 nucleotides read TGTGCCAGCAGCTCATGGCGGGATACGCAGTATTTT. The chain joins TRBV7-2 to TRBJ2-3; D is unclear. CDR1 SGHTA and CDR2 FQGNSA come from the germline V gene. This CDR3 comprises 12 residues. With 4 bases removed from V and 6 bases from J, the gap between germline ends came to 8 bases.

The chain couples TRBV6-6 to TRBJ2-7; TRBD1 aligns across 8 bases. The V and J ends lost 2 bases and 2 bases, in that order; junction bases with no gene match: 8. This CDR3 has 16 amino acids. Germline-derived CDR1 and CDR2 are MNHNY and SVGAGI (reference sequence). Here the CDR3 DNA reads TGTGCCAGCAGTTACGGCCTTGGACAGGGAACCTACGAGCAGTACTTC. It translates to CASSYGLGQGTYEQYF.

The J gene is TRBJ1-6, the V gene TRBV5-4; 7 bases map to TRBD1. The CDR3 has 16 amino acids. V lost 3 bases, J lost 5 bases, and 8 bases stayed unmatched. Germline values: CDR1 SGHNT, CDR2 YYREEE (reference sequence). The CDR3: CASSSISGQNNSPLHF. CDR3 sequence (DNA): TGTGCCAGCAGCTCCATCTCGGGACAGAATAATTCACCCCTCCACTTT.